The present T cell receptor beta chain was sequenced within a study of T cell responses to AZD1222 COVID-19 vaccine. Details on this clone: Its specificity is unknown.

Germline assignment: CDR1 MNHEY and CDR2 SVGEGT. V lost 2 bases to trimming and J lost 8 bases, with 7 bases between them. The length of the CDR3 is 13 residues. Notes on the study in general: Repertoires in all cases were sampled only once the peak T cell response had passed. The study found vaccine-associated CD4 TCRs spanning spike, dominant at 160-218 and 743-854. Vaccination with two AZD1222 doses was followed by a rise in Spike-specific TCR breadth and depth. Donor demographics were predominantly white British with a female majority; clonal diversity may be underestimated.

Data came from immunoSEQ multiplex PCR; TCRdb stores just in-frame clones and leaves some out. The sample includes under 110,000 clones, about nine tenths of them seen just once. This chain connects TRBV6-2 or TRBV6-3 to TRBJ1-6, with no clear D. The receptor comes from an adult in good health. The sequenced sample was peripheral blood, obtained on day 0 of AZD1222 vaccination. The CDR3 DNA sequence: TGTGCCAGCAGTTACACTGAGGATTCACCCCTCCACTTT. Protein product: CASSYTEDSPLHF.